The 16 T cell receptor beta chains below were found in one sample sequenced in a study of blood T cell repertoires in COVID-19. Profiling relied on immunoSEQ multiplex PCR, and the TCRdb table lists in-frame clones only, not all of them. The table lists under 200,000 clones, over 70% of them singletons. Sequenced material: peripheral blood. These receptors were collected from a man aged 65 to 79 with acute or convalescent COVID-19.

J is TRBJ2-7 and V is TRBV28, with 9 bases lining up with TRBD1. Germline trimming cut 11 bases from V and 6 bases from J; bases unmatched to any gene: 11. The CDR3 sequence is 13 residues long. CDR1 is MDHEN, CDR2 SYDVKM, per germline. Written as DNA, the CDR3 is TGTGCCTCAACCGGGACAGGGCCTACCGAGCAGTACTTC. This sequence encodes CASTGTGPTEQYF.

This clone showed up just a few times. This sequence joins TRBV18 and TRBJ2-7, with D uncertain. CDR1 is KGHSH, CDR2 LQKENI, per germline. The CDR3 sequence is 14 residues long. V dropped 1 base and J dropped 1 base, with 8 bases sitting between them. The chain's CDR3 is CASSPRQDSYEQYF. In DNA form, the CDR3 reads TGTGCCAGCTCACCACGGCAGGATTCCTACGAGCAGTACTTC. Drawing the rest from reference TRBV18 and TRBJ2-7, the complete variable domain is NAGVMQNPRHLVRRRGQEARLRCSPMKGHSHVYWYRQLPEEGLKFMVYLQKENIIDESGMPKERFSAEFPKEGPSILRIQQVVRGDSAAYFCASSPRQDSYEQYFGPGTRLTVT.

On this clone: Additional DNA sequences in this sample encode the identical CDR3. The rearrangement links TRBV29-1 to TRBJ2-7; 9 nucleotides line up with TRBD1. The CDR3 has 13 amino acids. The junction had 2 bases not matched to a gene; V was cut back by 1 base and J by 4 bases. Germline V gene data show CDR1 as SQVTM and CDR2 as ANQGSEA. DNA for the CDR3: TGCAGCGTTGAAGGACAGGGGGGGTACGAGCAGTACTTC. This gives the protein CSVEGQGGYEQYF.

This clone was picked up one time. This chain links TRBV3-1 (or the pseudogene TRBV3-2) with TRBJ1-2, with TRBD1 identical over 9 bases. The CDR3 has 14 residues. V lost 4 bases to trimming and J lost 4 bases; unmatched junction nucleotides: 4. Germline V gene sequence: CDR1 LGHDT, CDR2 YNNKEL (reference sequence). CDR3 in amino acids: CASSRTGESYGYTF. In DNA form, the CDR3 reads TGTGCCAGCAGCCGGACAGGGGAGAGCTATGGCTACACCTTC.

This chain uses TRBV6-5 with TRBJ1-5; TRBD1 matches at 7 bases. J gave up 5 bases and V 6 bases, and 10 bases lay outside the gene matches. Germline CDR1 is MNHEY and CDR2 is SVGAGI. There are 15 residues in the CDR3. CDR3 nucleotides: TGTGCCAGCAGAATCCTCCGGGACAGCCATCAGCCCCAGCATTTT. Its translation: CASRILRDSHQPQHF.

This sequence joins TRBV5-6 and TRBJ1-4, with TRBD1 matching 10 bases. The CDR3 has 14 residues. Per germline, CDR1 SGHDT and CDR2 YYEEEE. The V segment lost 3 bases and the J segment 4 bases; nucleotides outside the gene matches: 0. The CDR3 here is CASSWDRGNEKLFF. CDR3 bases: TGTGCCAGCAGCTGGGACAGGGGTAATGAAAAACTGTTTTTT.

V usage is TRBV11-3 and J usage is TRBJ2-5, with TRBD2 identical over 7 bases. The CDR3 is 19 residues long. V was pared by 0 bases and J by 4 bases, with 17 bases of the junction left unmatched. Germline V gene sequence: CDR1 SGHNT, CDR2 YENEEA. CDR3: CASSLDQGGSRFGGETQYF. CDR3 coding DNA: TGTGCCAGCAGCTTAGATCAGGGCGGGAGTAGATTCGGCGGAGAGACCCAGTACTTC. Looking up the rest from reference TRBV11-3 and TRBJ2-5 gives the full variable domain: EAGVVQSPRYKIIEKKQPVAFWCNPISGHNTLYWYLQNLGQGPELLIRYENEEAVDDSQLPKDRFSAERLKGVDSTLKIQPAELGDSAVYLCASSLDQGGSRFGGETQYFGPGTRLLVL.

The chain is built from TRBV11-3 and TRBJ2-5, with 14 bases fitting TRBD2. Germline trimming cut 7 bases from V and 2 bases from J; bases unmatched to any gene: 6. This CDR3 is 16 amino acids long. Germline CDR1 and CDR2: SGHNT and YENEEA. The DNA for the CDR3 is TGTGCCAGCACCTCGACTAGCGGGAGGGGACAAGAGACCCAGTACTTC. Its translation: CASTSTSGRGQETQYF. Combining the CDR3 with reference TRBV11-3 and TRBJ2-5 gives the whole variable domain EAGVVQSPRYKIIEKKQPVAFWCNPISGHNTLYWYLQNLGQGPELLIRYENEEAVDDSQLPKDRFSAERLKGVDSTLKIQPAELGDSAVYLCASTSTSGRGQETQYFGPGTRLLVL.

This clone showed up just once. The genes are TRBV30 and TRBJ1-3; unclear D gene. CDR1 is GTSNPN and CDR2 is SVGIG in the germline V gene (reference sequence). Trimming stripped 4 bases from V and 4 bases from J, with 11 bases between. CDR3 length: 13 amino acids. The CDR3, as DNA: TGTGCCTGGACTGCGAATGCGGGAAACACCATATATTTT. Translating gives CAWTANAGNTIYF.

The chain carries TRBV3-1 (or the pseudogene TRBV3-2) and TRBJ1-2; 7 bases map to TRBD1. V gave up 4 bases and J gave up 4 bases; unmatched junction bases: 6. The CDR3 extends over 14 amino acids. Germline values: CDR1 LGHDT, CDR2 YNNKEL (reference sequence). CDR3 sequence reads: CASSPETGIYGYTF. DNA of the CDR3: TGTGCCAGCAGCCCCGAGACAGGGATCTATGGCTACACCTTC.

The rearrangement uses TRBV11-3 and TRBJ2-7; 8 bases fit TRBD1. J gave up 6 bases and V 5 bases, and 9 bases lay outside the gene matches. There are 14 residues in the CDR3. Germline V gives CDR1 SGHNT, CDR2 YENEEA. CDR3 DNA sequence: TGTGCCAGCAGCCTCCAGGGGGCCCGAGGCGAGCAGTACTTC. Residues: CASSLQGARGEQYF.

Only a few counts were recorded for this clone. The V call is TRBV30, the J call TRBJ1-1, with D possibly being TRBD1 (6 bases). CDR1 and CDR2 from the germline V gene are GTSNPN and SVGIG (reference sequence). CDR3 length: 15 residues. Trimming shortened V by 3 bases and J by 1 base, and 15 bases separated the two germline ends. The CDR3 DNA is TGTGCCTGGAGGTTTGGGGGCCGCAGGAACACTGAAGCTTTCTTT. It yields the protein CAWRFGGRRNTEAFF. The whole variable domain, filled in from reference TRBV30 and TRBJ1-1, reads SQTIHQWPATLVQPVGSPLSLECTVEGTSNPNLYWYRQAAGRGLQLLFYSVGIGQISSEVPQNLSASRPQDRQFILSSKKLLLSDSGFYLCAWRFGGRRNTEAFFGQGTRLTVV.

The CDR3: CASSPSAGGTDTQYF. The CDR3 DNA is TGTGCCAGCAGTCCATCAGCGGGGGGCACAGATACGCAGTATTTT. The J gene is TRBJ2-3, the V gene TRBV25-1, with TRBD2 matching over 8 bases. The CDR3 is 15 amino acids. Germline V CDR1 and CDR2: MGHDK, SYGVNS. V was clipped by 5 bases and J by 1 base; unmatched bases: 5.

The chain couples TRBV9 to TRBJ2-1; 7 bases align to TRBD2. There are 16 residues in the CDR3. V lost 3 bases to trimming and J lost 1 base; unmatched junction nucleotides: 7. The germline CDR1 and CDR2 sequences are SGDLS and YYNGEE. The CDR3 here is CASSASGTKSYNEQFF. The CDR3, as DNA: TGTGCCAGCAGCGCATCCGGGACTAAGTCCTACAATGAGCAGTTCTTC.

This clone was seen more than once but under ten times. The chain carries TRBV19 and TRBJ2-5; D is ambiguous. Germline V lookup: CDR1 LNHDA, CDR2 SQIVND (reference sequence). V lost 1 base to trimming and J lost 3 bases, with 12 bases between them. The CDR3 extends over 15 amino acids. The CDR3 region has the DNA TGTGCCAGTAGTATAGCGGTGGCCCGGGAAGAGACCCAGTACTTC. Translated, it gives CASSIAVAREETQYF.

The gene calls are TRBV30 and TRBJ2-4; 7 positions match TRBD2. The CDR3 runs to 15 residues. CDR1 is GTSNPN, CDR2 SVGIG, per germline (reference sequence). The trim removed 5 bases at V and 6 bases at J, leaving 13 bases unmatched. Written as DNA, the CDR3 is TGTGCCTGGGCGGGTCATGCGGGAGTCTTAAACATTCAGTACTTC. Translation: CAWAGHAGVLNIQYF.